The 13 T cell receptor beta chains below were found in one sample sequenced in a study of blood T cell repertoires in COVID-19. Generated by immunoSEQ multiplex PCR, the TCRdb table keeps only in-frame clones and is missing some. The table has roughly 120,000 clones, about 90% seen once; the top ten hold roughly 7.9%. Sequenced sample: peripheral blood. These receptor sequences come from a man aged 65 to 85 who had recovered from COVID-19.

The chain has TRBV12-3 or TRBV12-4 and TRBJ1-6; TRBD1 is a possible D gene (6 bases). The CDR3 sequence is 13 residues long. V was clipped by 6 bases and J by 5 bases, with 8 bases between them. DNA of the CDR3: TGTGCCAGCAGACAGGGCGATAATTCACCCCTCCACTTT. It yields the protein CASRQGDNSPLHF.

The rearrangement uses TRBV28 and TRBJ1-5; perhaps TRBD1 as D (5 bases). Per the germline V gene, CDR1 is MDHEN and CDR2 is SYDVKM. V was clipped by 7 bases and J by 3 bases, with 16 bases between them. The CDR3 contains 15 residues. CDR3 in DNA: TGTGCCAGCACCACCCCTGACAGTTTCAATCAGCCCCAGCATTTT. Translating it yields CASTTPDSFNQPQHF.

The chain recombines TRBV28 with TRBJ1-4; maybe TRBD1 (6 bases). V gave up 4 bases and J gave up 6 bases, with 12 bases separating them. Germline-derived CDR1 and CDR2 are MDHEN and SYDVKM. This CDR3 has 14 amino acids. The CDR3 spells CASSSLRTDEKLFF. The CDR3 nucleotides are TGTGCCAGCAGTTCCCTTCGGACAGATGAAAAACTGTTTTTT.

This chain links TRBV6-5 with TRBJ1-1; no clear D. V lost 6 bases and J lost 6, with 14 bases in between. The CDR3 extends over 13 amino acids. Germline V gene data show CDR1 as MNHEY and CDR2 as SVGAGI. CDR3 region: CASSLDGLAEAFF. The DNA for the CDR3 is TGTGCCAGCAGCCTCGATGGACTCGCTGAAGCTTTCTTT.

Written as DNA, the CDR3 is TGCGCCAGCAGCTTGACAGGGGCTTTTTTCGGCTACACCTTC. Protein product: CASSLTGAFFGYTF. The chain has TRBV5-1 and TRBJ1-2, with TRBD1 matching 7 bases. Trimming cost V 1 base and J 8 bases; bases outside gene matches: 8. This CDR3 has 14 amino acids. Per germline, CDR1 SGHRS and CDR2 YFSETQ.

The V and J genes are TRBV15 and TRBJ1-3; unclear D gene. This CDR3 has 15 amino acids. Trimming cost V 0 bases and J 0 bases, with 6 bases left between them. Germline CDR1 is LNHNV and CDR2 is YYDKDF (reference sequence). The CDR3 DNA is TGTGCCACCAGCAGAGACCCGAGCTCTGGAAACACCATATATTTT. The encoded protein is CATSRDPSSGNTIYF.

The CDR3 DNA is TGTGCCAGCAGGTCACAGGGGCCTAGGCGAGAGACCCAGTACTTC. The encoded protein is CASRSQGPRRETQYF. This sequence joins TRBV28 and TRBJ2-5, with TRBD1 identical over 7 bases. Germline values: CDR1 MDHEN, CDR2 SYDVKM. The CDR3 runs 15 residues. Trimming cost V 6 bases and J 4 bases; bases outside gene matches: 11. Drawing the rest from reference TRBV28 and TRBJ2-5, the complete variable domain is DVKVTQSSRYLVKRTGEKVFLECVQDMDHENMFWYRQDPGLGLRLIYFSYDVKMKEKGDIPEGYSVSREKKERFSLILESASTNQTSMYLCASRSQGPRRETQYFGPGTRLLVL.

The rearrangement links TRBV28 to TRBJ1-5; D not certain. The V gene's germline CDR1 is MDHEN and CDR2 SYDVKM. Trimming pared 2 bases from V and 9 bases from J, leaving 20 bases between. This CDR3 has 16 residues. In DNA form, the CDR3 reads TGTGCCAGCAGTTTAGCTCAGAGGGAGCTCCTAAGGCCCCAGCATTTT. It translates to CASSLAQRELLRPQHF.

V and J are TRBV7-8 and TRBJ1-1; TRBD1 matches 9 bases. V lost 2 bases, J lost 7 bases, and 23 bases stayed unmatched. Per the germline V gene, CDR1 is SGHVS and CDR2 is FQNEAQ. The CDR3 consists of 20 residues. CDR3 DNA: TGTGCCAGCAGCTTACGCTCTGTGCCGGGACAGGGTAGAGGTCGAGTTGAAGCTTTCTTT. Amino acids: CASSLRSVPGQGRGRVEAFF. The whole variable domain, filled in from reference TRBV7-8 and TRBJ1-1, reads GAGVSQSPRYKVAKRGQDVALRCDPISGHVSLFWYQQALGQGPEFLTYFQNEAQLDKSGLPSDRFFAERPEGSVSTLKIQRTQQEDSAVYLCASSLRSVPGQGRGRVEAFFGQGTRLTVV.

The chain uses TRBV6-2 or TRBV6-3 and TRBJ2-3; TRBD2 is a possible D gene (6 bases). Germline CDR1 is MNHEY and CDR2 is SVGEGT. V was shortened by 2 bases and J by 4 bases, with 13 bases between the two germline ends. CDR3 length equals 15 residues. Written as DNA, the CDR3 is TGTGCCAGCAGTTACATAGGGGAGGACGCAGATACGCAGTATTTT. Protein product: CASSYIGEDADTQYF.

The chain carries TRBV5-1 and TRBJ2-3; no clear D gene. CDR1 SGHRS and CDR2 YFSETQ come from the germline V gene. V was pared by 1 base and J by 4 bases, with 10 bases between. The CDR3 contains 14 residues. In nucleotides, the CDR3 is TGCGCCAGCAGCTTGATGACACACTCAGATACGCAGTATTTT. The encoded protein is CASSLMTHSDTQYF.

J is TRBJ1-5 and V is TRBV6-5; 7 bases match TRBD1. Germline CDR1 is MNHEY and CDR2 is SVGAGI. The CDR3 runs 14 residues. With 6 bases clipped from V and 10 bases from J, the junction kept 12 bases outside the gene matches. The CDR3 protein is CASRRGRGRFPQHF. In nucleotides, the CDR3 is TGTGCCAGCAGGAGGGGTAGGGGGCGCTTTCCCCAGCATTTT.

J is TRBJ2-5 and V is TRBV5-4; TRBD2 matches at 10 bases. CDR1 is SGHNT and CDR2 is YYREEE in the germline V gene (reference sequence). The ends lost 4 bases at V and 5 bases at J; junction bases unmatched: 8. The CDR3 extends over 15 amino acids. CDR3 sequence: CASSPGTSDGETQYF. The CDR3 DNA follows: TGTGCCAGCAGCCCCGGGACTAGCGATGGCGAGACCCAGTACTTC.